Listed below are T cell receptor beta chains from one sample, sequenced in a study of blood T cells in healthy people across ages. TCRdb reprocessed the 5' RACE reads with MiXCR, giving one entry per CDR3 protein. Counted here are around 1,800,000 distinct CDR3 sequences, around 42% occurring once; the ten biggest clones make up more than 20%. The sequencing sample was made of blood. Receptors originate from a human donor in good health. CDR3s include the opening cysteine and the closing phenylalanine or tryptophan. Fields, in order: D gene, V gene, clone size, J gene, CDR3 protein, CDR3 DNA. A D gene is named only where the DNA matches it firmly. Where a row states a size, it is once, few, many or the class of an expanded clone; other rows omit it.

NA	TRBV3-1	NA	TRBJ2-3	CASSQESHSTQYF	TGTGCCAGCAGCCAAGAATCTCACTCTACGCAGTATTTT
TRBD1	TRBV28	NA	TRBJ2-7	CASSLIDRAYEQYF	TGTGCCAGCAGCCTCATAGACAGGGCCTACGAGCAGTACTTC
NA	TRBV12-3/TRBV12-4	few	TRBJ2-3	CASSKLADTQYF	TGTGCCAGCAGTAAGCTAGCGGATACGCAGTATTTT
TRBD2	TRBV20-1	NA	TRBJ2-1	CSAKSLAGALYYNEQFF	TGCAGTGCTAAGTCGTTAGCGGGGGCCCTTTACTACAATGAGCAGTTCTTC
NA	TRBV10-3	few	TRBJ2-3	CAISEISSATDTQYF	TGTGCCATCAGTGAGATTAGCTCAGCCACAGATACGCAGTATTTT
NA	TRBV21-1	NA	TRBJ2-7	CASSKTRLISIPLPYEQYF	TGTGCCAGCAGCAAAACTCGGCTAATCTCAATCCCTCTCCCCTACGAGCAGTACTTC
NA	TRBV5-6	NA	TRBJ1-2	CASSSRTTRLHYGYTF	TGTGCCAGCAGCTCAAGGACAACCCGACTGCACTATGGCTACACCTTC
NA	TRBV20-1	few	TRBJ2-3	CSARAPGRTFTDTQYF	TGCAGTGCTAGAGCCCCGGGACGAACTTTCACAGATACGCAGTATTTT
NA	TRBV29-1	few	TRBJ1-1	CSVDQRGEAFF	TGCAGCGTTGATCAACGGGGAGAAGCTTTCTTT
NA	TRBV2	NA	TRBJ1-6	CASSEIGDNSPLHF	TGTGCCAGCAGTGAAATAGGGGATAATTCACCCCTCCACTTT
NA	TRBV9	NA	TRBJ2-7	CASSENRDVGYEQYF	TGTGCCAGCAGTGAGAACCGGGACGTCGGCTACGAGCAGTACTTC
TRBD2	TRBV4-2	few	TRBJ2-7	CASSQGSGGNTYEQYF	TGTGCCAGCAGCCAAGGTAGCGGGGGGAACACCTACGAGCAGTACTTC
NA	TRBV10-3	few	TRBJ1-2	CAITWDGGGYGYTF	TGTGCCATCACCTGGGACGGTGGGGGCTATGGCTACACCTTC
TRBD1	TRBV6-2/TRBV6-3	NA	TRBJ1-5	CASSRQGPQGQPQHF	TGTGCCAGCAGCCGACAGGGTCCTCAGGGTCAGCCCCAGCATTTT
TRBD1	TRBV20-1	few	TRBJ1-1	CSAGEDRAYTEAFF	TGCAGTGCTGGGGAGGACAGGGCTTACACTGAAGCTTTCTTT
TRBD1	TRBV30	NA	TRBJ1-2	CAFDGTEEYGYTF	TGTGCCTTCGACGGGACAGAGGAGTATGGCTACACCTTC
NA	TRBV5-1	few	TRBJ2-7	CASSLASAADSYEQYF	TGCGCCAGCAGCTTAGCGAGTGCGGCAGATTCCTACGAGCAGTACTTC
NA	TRBV12-3/TRBV12-4	NA	TRBJ2-5	CASSLSETRYF	TGTGCCAGCAGTTTATCGGAGACCCGGTACTTC
NA	TRBV4-2	NA	TRBJ2-2	CASSQNRDANTGELFF	TGTGCCAGCAGCCAAAACAGGGACGCAAACACCGGGGAGCTGTTTTTT
NA	TRBV20-1	few	TRBJ1-5	CSARLGGVVQPQHF	TGCAGTGCTAGGCTCGGGGGCGTAGTTCAGCCCCAGCATTTT